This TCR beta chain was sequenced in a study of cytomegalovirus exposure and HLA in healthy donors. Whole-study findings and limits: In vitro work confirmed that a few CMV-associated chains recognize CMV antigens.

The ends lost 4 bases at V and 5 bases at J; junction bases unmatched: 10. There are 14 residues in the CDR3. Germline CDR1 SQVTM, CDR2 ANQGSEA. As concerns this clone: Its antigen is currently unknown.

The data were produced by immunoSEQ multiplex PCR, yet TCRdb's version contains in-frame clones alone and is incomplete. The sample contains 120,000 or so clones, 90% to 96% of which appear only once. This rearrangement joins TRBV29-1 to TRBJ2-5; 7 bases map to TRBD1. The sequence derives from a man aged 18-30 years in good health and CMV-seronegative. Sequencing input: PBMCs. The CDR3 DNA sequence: TGCAGCGTTGCAACGACAGGGATTGTGGAGACCCAGTACTTC. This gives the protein CSVATTGIVETQYF.